The rows below give T cell receptor beta chains drawn from one sample of a study of blood T cells in healthy people across ages. TCRdb re-called the 5' RACE reads with MiXCR, one entry per CDR3 protein. The sample includes about 1.8 million distinct CDR3 sequences, 40% to 55% of them seen just once. The sample consisted of blood. These receptor sequences come from a woman aged 40-49 years in good health. CDR3s leave out the opening cysteine and the closing phenylalanine or tryptophan. Each record gives: clone size, V gene, J gene, CDR3 protein. Rows give clone size only sometimes, using once, few, many, or a class for an expanded clone.

-	TRBV11-2	TRBJ1-2	ASSFGTGKSYGYT
-	TRBV2	TRBJ2-5	ASASGTTKQETQY
-	TRBV9	TRBJ2-1	ASSVSGQVAYNEQF
-	TRBV4-3	TRBJ1-5	ASSQARRPYQPQH
-	TRBV12-3/TRBV12-4	-	ASSLVARYNEQY
-	TRBV11-2	TRBJ2-1	ASSLEPLAGPPWNEQF
few	TRBV20-1	TRBJ2-7	SARWDRQYEQY
-	TRBV28	TRBJ1-6	ASTSGGALGNSPLH
-	TRBV29-1	TRBJ2-5	SVEGQVQTQY
-	TRBV6-2/TRBV6-3	TRBJ1-5	ASSPGQGPNQLQH
-	TRBV25-1	TRBJ2-4	ASSGPRDRRVQY
-	TRBV6-1	TRBJ2-6	ASGDSDSGADVLT
-	TRBV15	TRBJ1-2	ATSSGTNKAGYT
-	TRBV20-1	TRBJ1-1	SAMGQVAEAF
once	TRBV18	TRBJ2-7	ASSPREGSSYEQY
-	TRBV5-1	TRBJ2-4	ASSLVGTGGAKNIQY
-	TRBV6-2/TRBV6-3	TRBJ2-3	AIGTSGGRRIADTQY
-	TRBV10-1	TRBJ2-1	ASRSGQGRNEQF
-	TRBV5-1	TRBJ2-5	ASSSGLLIAGGTETQY
few	TRBV20-1	TRBJ1-5	SARDLDSYSNQPQH
-	TRBV4-2	-	ASSQEWGRKGETQY
few	TRBV20-1	TRBJ1-5	SAHGAAGSQPQH
-	TRBV2	-	ACSEDPPGETQY
-	TRBV6-2/TRBV6-3	TRBJ2-1	ASTSILAGVYNEQF
-	TRBV5-5	TRBJ2-5	ASCPVLGFAETQY
-	TRBV20-1	TRBJ1-4	SAREANNEKLF
few	TRBV12-3/TRBV12-4	TRBJ2-2	ASSSRQANTGELF
few	TRBV29-1	TRBJ2-7	SAGQGVYEQY
-	TRBV3-1	TRBJ1-5	ASSQVNQPQH
-	TRBV6-5	TRBJ2-7	ASSYTPPGQGSYEQY
few	TRBV6-5	TRBJ2-1	ASSYGVTGPTGRFSNEQF
-	TRBV5-1	TRBJ2-7	ASSPKGQTYEQY
-	TRBV28	TRBJ1-2	ASLHPGAVNYGYT
-	TRBV6-2/TRBV6-3	TRBJ1-2	ASSSRAQHSNYGYT
-	TRBV10-3	TRBJ1-2	AISESKDYGYT
-	TRBV19	TRBJ1-4	ASSSFVGATNEKLF
-	TRBV7-2	TRBJ2-3	ASSLAWEKHTQY
few	TRBV6-2/TRBV6-3	TRBJ2-7	ASSYPSNRGTSEQY
once	TRBV20-1	TRBJ2-1	SALSGGAISYNEQF
few	TRBV3-1	-	ASSPSLAGYEQY
-	TRBV28	TRBJ1-1	ASQTLGTANTEAF
-	TRBV29-1	TRBJ2-7	SAVQGAPYEQY
-	TRBV12-3/TRBV12-4	TRBJ2-2	ASSLGRRGAGELF
few	TRBV11-2	TRBJ1-1	ASRVGASMNTEAF
-	TRBV10-3	TRBJ1-1	AISVEGVENTEAF
once	TRBV7-9	TRBJ1-2	ASSLVGTGMYGYT
-	TRBV6-5	TRBJ1-1	ASSYSYMNTEAF
-	TRBV4-1	TRBJ2-5	ASSQDRSLSGGAFETQY
-	TRBV28	TRBJ2-4	ASRVGALLGEQY
-	TRBV2	TRBJ2-7	ASSEGGTGYGEQY
-	TRBV4-1	TRBJ2-7	ASSQTLMTSGGPTYEQY
-	TRBV7-2	TRBJ2-3	ASSSLRDSLGDTQY
-	TRBV9	TRBJ2-7	ASSVVWEAVGYNEQY
few	TRBV20-1	TRBJ1-2	SAETDGRGYT
once	TRBV5-6	TRBJ1-1	ASSLWAGEAF
-	TRBV28	TRBJ2-5	ASRQPGRTTKSTQY
few	TRBV10-3	TRBJ2-3	AISGGLRTDTQY
few	TRBV6-5	TRBJ2-7	ASRGGSLLGQY